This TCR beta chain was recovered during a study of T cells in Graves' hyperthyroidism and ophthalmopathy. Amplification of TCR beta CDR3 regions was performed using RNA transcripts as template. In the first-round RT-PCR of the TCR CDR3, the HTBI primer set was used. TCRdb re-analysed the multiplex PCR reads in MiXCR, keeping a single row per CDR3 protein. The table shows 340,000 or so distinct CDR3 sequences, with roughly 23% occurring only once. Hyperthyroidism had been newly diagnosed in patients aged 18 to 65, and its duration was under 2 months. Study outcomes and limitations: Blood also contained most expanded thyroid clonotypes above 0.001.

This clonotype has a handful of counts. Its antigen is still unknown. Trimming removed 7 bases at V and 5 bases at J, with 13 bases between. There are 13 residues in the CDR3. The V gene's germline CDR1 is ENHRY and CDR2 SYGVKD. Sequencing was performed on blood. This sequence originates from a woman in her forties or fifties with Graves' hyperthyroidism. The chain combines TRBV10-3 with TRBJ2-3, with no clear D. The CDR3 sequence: CAITHGPLDTQYF. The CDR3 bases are TGTGCCATCACCCATGGACCCTTAGATACGCAGTATTTT.